The rows below give T cell receptor beta chains drawn from one sample of a study of blood T cell repertoires in COVID-19. The repertoire was sequenced with immunoSEQ multiplex PCR; TCRdb's copy has only in-frame clones and lacks some. The sample lists 300,000 to 350,000 clones, about 86% occurring once. Sample: peripheral blood. Receptors were obtained from a man aged 25 to 40 with active or convalescent COVID-19. Both conserved end residues are part of each CDR3. The order of the fields is CDR3 DNA, CDR3 protein, D gene, clone size, V gene, J gene. D genes are given only for firm matches. For some rows the clone size is stated as once, few or many, or as a class when expanded; others skip it.

CDR3nt: TGTGCCAGCAGCTTAAGCGGGCGAGGCTACACCTTC
CDR3aa: CASSLSGRGYTF
d_gene: NA
abundance: NA
v_gene: TRBV5-5
j_gene: TRBJ1-2

CDR3nt: TGTGCCAGTAGTCCGACAGGGTTTCCGGGCAATGAGCAGTTCTTC
CDR3aa: CASSPTGFPGNEQFF
d_gene: TRBD1
abundance: NA
v_gene: TRBV19
j_gene: TRBJ2-1

CDR3nt: TGTGCCAGCAGCTTAGGACGTGTAGTACGGGAGCTGTTTTTT
CDR3aa: CASSLGRVVRELFF
d_gene: NA
abundance: NA
v_gene: TRBV13
j_gene: TRBJ2-2

CDR3nt: TGTGCCAGAAGCTGCTCCGGGACTAGCGGGGGGCCCCCCACAGATACGCAGTATTTT
CDR3aa: CARSCSGTSGGPPTDTQYF
d_gene: TRBD2
abundance: NA
v_gene: TRBV5-3
j_gene: TRBJ2-3

CDR3nt: TGTGCCAGCAGCCGCAGCGGGACCTACACCGGGGAGCTGTTTTTT
CDR3aa: CASSRSGTYTGELFF
d_gene: TRBD2
abundance: few
v_gene: TRBV5-4
j_gene: TRBJ2-2

CDR3nt: TGCGCCAGCAGCCAACTCCGGGACAGGGGCTCTGGAAACACCATATATTTT
CDR3aa: CASSQLRDRGSGNTIYF
d_gene: TRBD1
abundance: once
v_gene: TRBV4-1
j_gene: TRBJ1-3

CDR3nt: TGTGCCGGCGGGGACCACTTGAACTACAATGAGCAGTTCTTC
CDR3aa: CAGGDHLNYNEQFF
d_gene: NA
abundance: NA
v_gene: TRBV13
j_gene: TRBJ2-1

CDR3nt: TGTGCCAGCAGTGAATACCCAGACAGGGGCGAAGAAAAACTGTTTTTT
CDR3aa: CASSEYPDRGEEKLFF
d_gene: TRBD1
abundance: NA
v_gene: TRBV25-1
j_gene: TRBJ1-4

CDR3nt: TGTGCCAGCAGTCAAGGACTGGTCTCCTACGAGCAGTACTTC
CDR3aa: CASSQGLVSYEQYF
d_gene: NA
abundance: NA
v_gene: TRBV27
j_gene: TRBJ2-7

CDR3nt: TGTGCCAGCAGCCGGACACGGGACAGGAACTTT
CDR3aa: CASSRTRDRNF
d_gene: TRBD1
abundance: NA
v_gene: TRBV7-6
j_gene: TRBJ1-1

CDR3nt: TGTGCCAGCAGCTTAGAGGCCCTAGCGGGAGCCCGCCACGAGCAGTACTTC
CDR3aa: CASSLEALAGARHEQYF
d_gene: TRBD2
abundance: NA
v_gene: TRBV11-2
j_gene: TRBJ2-7

CDR3nt: TGTGCCAGCAGCCAAGAGGTTTGCAGGGGACGGTCTGGCTACACCTTC
CDR3aa: CASSQEVCRGRSGYTF
d_gene: NA
abundance: NA
v_gene: TRBV3-1/TRBV3-2
j_gene: TRBJ1-2

CDR3nt: TGTGCCAGCAGTGTCGATAGGAGGGATGAGCAGTTCTTC
CDR3aa: CASSVDRRDEQFF
d_gene: NA
abundance: NA
v_gene: TRBV2
j_gene: TRBJ2-1

CDR3nt: TGTGCCAGCAGTTCGAGCTCCTATAATTCACCCCTCCACTTT
CDR3aa: CASSSSSYNSPLHF
d_gene: NA
abundance: NA
v_gene: TRBV27
j_gene: TRBJ1-6

CDR3nt: TGTGCCAGCAGCTTAACGGGGAACACTGAAGCTTTCTTT
CDR3aa: CASSLTGNTEAFF
d_gene: NA
abundance: NA
v_gene: TRBV7-2
j_gene: TRBJ1-1

CDR3nt: TGTGCCAGCAGCTTCGGGGGTGAGCAGTTCTTC
CDR3aa: CASSFGGEQFF
d_gene: NA
abundance: NA
v_gene: TRBV11-3
j_gene: TRBJ2-1

CDR3nt: TGTGCCAGCAGCGTGAAGCCAGCGGGGGGGCCGTACGAGCAGTACTTC
CDR3aa: CASSVKPAGGPYEQYF
d_gene: TRBD2
abundance: few
v_gene: TRBV9
j_gene: TRBJ2-7

CDR3nt: TGTGCTAGTGGTTTCCCGGACAGGGGGAAGGAAAAACTGTTTTTT
CDR3aa: CASGFPDRGKEKLFF
d_gene: TRBD1
abundance: NA
v_gene: TRBV12-5
j_gene: TRBJ1-4

CDR3nt: TGTGCCAGCAGTTTACGGAGGGGTCGGCCCTACGAGCAGTACTTC
CDR3aa: CASSLRRGRPYEQYF
d_gene: NA
abundance: NA
v_gene: TRBV27
j_gene: TRBJ2-7

CDR3nt: TGTGCCAGCAGTCCCAGGACAGGGGGCCTTGAAGCTTTCTTT
CDR3aa: CASSPRTGGLEAFF
d_gene: TRBD1
abundance: NA
v_gene: TRBV6-2/TRBV6-3
j_gene: TRBJ1-1

CDR3nt: TGTGCCAGCAGTTATATGGCAGGCTCCTCTGGAAACACCATATATTTT
CDR3aa: CASSYMAGSSGNTIYF
d_gene: NA
abundance: NA
v_gene: TRBV6-5
j_gene: TRBJ1-3

CDR3nt: TGTGCCAGCCACAGGGCTGGAGACACCATATATTTT
CDR3aa: CASHRAGDTIYF
d_gene: NA
abundance: NA
v_gene: TRBV12-3/TRBV12-4
j_gene: TRBJ1-3

CDR3nt: TGTGCCAGCAGCTTAGGGGCAGTTGCCTACGAGCAGTACTTC
CDR3aa: CASSLGAVAYEQYF
d_gene: NA
abundance: NA
v_gene: TRBV7-2
j_gene: TRBJ2-7

CDR3nt: TGTGCCAGTAGTATTTTGACAGGAGCTAACTATGGCTACACCTTC
CDR3aa: CASSILTGANYGYTF
d_gene: NA
abundance: few
v_gene: TRBV19
j_gene: TRBJ1-2

CDR3nt: TGTGCCAGCAGCGGAAGCGGGGCGACCGGGGAGCTGTTTTTT
CDR3aa: CASSGSGATGELFF
d_gene: TRBD2
abundance: NA
v_gene: TRBV9
j_gene: TRBJ2-2

CDR3nt: TGTGCCAGCATCAGGGGGCGCGGGTATGGCTACACCTTC
CDR3aa: CASIRGRGYGYTF
d_gene: TRBD1
abundance: many
v_gene: TRBV2
j_gene: TRBJ1-2

CDR3nt: TGTGCCAGCAGCCCGGGACAGGGGGCAGGTCAGCCCCAGCATTTT
CDR3aa: CASSPGQGAGQPQHF
d_gene: TRBD1
abundance: NA
v_gene: TRBV5-4
j_gene: TRBJ1-5

CDR3nt: TGTGCCACCCCCGGGACAGGGGAAAACGAGCAGTACTTC
CDR3aa: CATPGTGENEQYF
d_gene: TRBD1
abundance: NA
v_gene: TRBV3-1/TRBV3-2
j_gene: TRBJ2-7

CDR3nt: TGTGCCACCCGGGGAATTCCCAACTATGGCTACACCTTC
CDR3aa: CATRGIPNYGYTF
d_gene: NA
abundance: NA
v_gene: TRBV15
j_gene: TRBJ1-2

CDR3nt: TGTGCCAGCAGCTTACTCGGGACAGGGGGCACCGGGGAGCTGTTTTTT
CDR3aa: CASSLLGTGGTGELFF
d_gene: TRBD1
abundance: once
v_gene: TRBV7-3
j_gene: TRBJ2-2

CDR3nt: TGTGCCAGCAGGGAAGGAGCCTCCGGGGAGCTGTTTTTT
CDR3aa: CASREGASGELFF
d_gene: NA
abundance: NA
v_gene: TRBV5-4
j_gene: TRBJ2-2

CDR3nt: TGTGCCAGCAGCTTATCCGGGACTTACAATGAGCAGTTCTTC
CDR3aa: CASSLSGTYNEQFF
d_gene: NA
abundance: NA
v_gene: TRBV7-3
j_gene: TRBJ2-1

CDR3nt: TGTGCCAGCAGCTTGGAAGGGACAGGGGTATACAATGAGCAGTTCTTC
CDR3aa: CASSLEGTGVYNEQFF
d_gene: TRBD1
abundance: NA
v_gene: TRBV5-4
j_gene: TRBJ2-1

CDR3nt: TGTGCCAGCAGCTTCGGGACTAGCAGGGATGAGCAGTTCTTC
CDR3aa: CASSFGTSRDEQFF
d_gene: TRBD2
abundance: NA
v_gene: TRBV5-4
j_gene: TRBJ2-1

CDR3nt: TGTGCCAGTAGTATAGTAGGGGCTAGCGGGCTTAGAGATACGCAGTATTTT
CDR3aa: CASSIVGASGLRDTQYF
d_gene: TRBD2
abundance: NA
v_gene: TRBV19
j_gene: TRBJ2-3

CDR3nt: TGCAGTGCTAGTGGGGGACAGTCCCCCTACGAGCAGTACTTC
CDR3aa: CSASGGQSPYEQYF
d_gene: TRBD1
abundance: few
v_gene: TRBV20-1
j_gene: TRBJ2-7

CDR3nt: TGCGCCAGCAGCCACGACCTAGGACAGGGGGGCGCTCGAGCTTTCTTT
CDR3aa: CASSHDLGQGGARAFF
d_gene: TRBD1
abundance: once
v_gene: TRBV4-3
j_gene: TRBJ1-1

CDR3nt: TGCGCCAGCAGCCAAGGCCGGACAGGGAGCCACGAGCAGTACTTC
CDR3aa: CASSQGRTGSHEQYF
d_gene: TRBD1
abundance: NA
v_gene: TRBV4-1
j_gene: TRBJ2-7

CDR3nt: TGCGCCAGCAGCTTGGAACAGGGACGTTCCTACAATGAGCAGTTCTTC
CDR3aa: CASSLEQGRSYNEQFF
d_gene: NA
abundance: NA
v_gene: TRBV5-1
j_gene: TRBJ2-1

CDR3nt: TGTGCCAGCTCACCAATCCGGGGACAGGGGTCTGAAAAACTGTTTTTT
CDR3aa: CASSPIRGQGSEKLFF
d_gene: TRBD1
abundance: NA
v_gene: TRBV18
j_gene: TRBJ1-4

CDR3nt: TGTGCCTGGAGTGTAACACTAGCGGGATCAGATACGCAGTATTTT
CDR3aa: CAWSVTLAGSDTQYF
d_gene: TRBD2
abundance: NA
v_gene: TRBV30
j_gene: TRBJ2-3

CDR3nt: TGTGCCAGCAGCCAGCGGGGGGCCGGGCGCGAGCAGTACTTC
CDR3aa: CASSQRGAGREQYF
d_gene: TRBD2
abundance: NA
v_gene: TRBV3-1/TRBV3-2
j_gene: TRBJ2-7

CDR3nt: TGCGCCAGCAGCCAAGGAGGCAGGGAAATGAACACTGAAGCTTTCTTT
CDR3aa: CASSQGGREMNTEAFF
d_gene: NA
abundance: NA
v_gene: TRBV4-3
j_gene: TRBJ1-1

CDR3nt: TGTGCCACCAGTCTACCGGACAGACAGACCCAGTACTTC
CDR3aa: CATSLPDRQTQYF
d_gene: NA
abundance: NA
v_gene: TRBV15
j_gene: TRBJ2-5

CDR3nt: TGTGCCAGCGGAGGGGCACCCTACGAGCAGTACTTC
CDR3aa: CASGGAPYEQYF
d_gene: NA
abundance: few
v_gene: TRBV6-5
j_gene: TRBJ2-7

CDR3nt: TGTGCCAGCAGCCAAGAAACCAGGGGGGGCTACACCTTC
CDR3aa: CASSQETRGGYTF
d_gene: TRBD1
abundance: NA
v_gene: TRBV4-2
j_gene: TRBJ1-2

CDR3nt: TGTGCCAGCAGCTGGGGGCGCTCCCTTGCGGAGACCCAGTACTTC
CDR3aa: CASSWGRSLAETQYF
d_gene: NA
abundance: NA
v_gene: TRBV5-4
j_gene: TRBJ2-5

CDR3nt: TGTGCCAGCAGTTACGAGGGAAACATTCAGTACTTC
CDR3aa: CASSYEGNIQYF
d_gene: NA
abundance: many
v_gene: TRBV6-6
j_gene: TRBJ2-4

CDR3nt: TGCAGCGTTGAACACCAGACTAGCGGGAGCCCCGACAATGAGCAGTTCTTC
CDR3aa: CSVEHQTSGSPDNEQFF
d_gene: TRBD2
abundance: NA
v_gene: TRBV29-1
j_gene: TRBJ2-1

CDR3nt: TGTGCCACTAGTAGCGGGAGGGCCGTTCAAGAGACCCAGTACTTC
CDR3aa: CATSSGRAVQETQYF
d_gene: TRBD2
abundance: NA
v_gene: TRBV24-1
j_gene: TRBJ2-5

CDR3nt: TGCAGCGTTGAGGGGCCGATGGAGTATGGCTACACCTTC
CDR3aa: CSVEGPMEYGYTF
d_gene: NA
abundance: once
v_gene: TRBV29-1
j_gene: TRBJ1-2